This T cell receptor beta chain derives from a study of cytomegalovirus exposure and HLA in healthy donors. Both 60 Vbeta primers and 13 Jbeta primers went into the PCR. Clones were sequenced by immunoSEQ multiplex PCR, and TCRdb holds only the in-frame ones, with some missing. The table includes around 130,000 clones, 70% to 80% detected once. This CDR3 contains 16 residues. CDR1 and CDR2 (germline): SGHDT, YYEEEE. V lost 3 bases, J lost 2 bases, and 15 bases lay in between. This clone has a single count. This sequence joins TRBV5-6 and TRBJ2-1; D might be TRBD1 (7 bases). The origin of this receptor is a young man in good health and CMV-seronegative. The sample comprised PBMCs. CDR3 residues: CASSSQGGRTYNEQFF. In DNA form, the CDR3 reads TGTGCCAGCAGCTCGCAGGGGGGCCGCACCTACAATGAGCAGTTCTTC.